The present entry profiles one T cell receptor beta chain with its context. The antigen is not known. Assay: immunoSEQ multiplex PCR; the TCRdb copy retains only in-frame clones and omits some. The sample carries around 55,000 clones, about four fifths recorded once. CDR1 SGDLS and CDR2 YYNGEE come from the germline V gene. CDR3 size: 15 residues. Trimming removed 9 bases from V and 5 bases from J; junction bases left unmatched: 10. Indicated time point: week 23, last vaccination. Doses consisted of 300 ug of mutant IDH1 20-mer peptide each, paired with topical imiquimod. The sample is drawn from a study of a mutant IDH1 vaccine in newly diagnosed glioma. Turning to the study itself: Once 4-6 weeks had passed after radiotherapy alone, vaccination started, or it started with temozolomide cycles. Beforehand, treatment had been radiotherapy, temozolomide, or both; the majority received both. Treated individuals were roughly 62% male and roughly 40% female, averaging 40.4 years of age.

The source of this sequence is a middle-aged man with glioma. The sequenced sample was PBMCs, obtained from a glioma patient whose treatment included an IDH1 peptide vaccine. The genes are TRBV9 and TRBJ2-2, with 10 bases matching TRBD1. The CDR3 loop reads CATSKGQGRTGELFF. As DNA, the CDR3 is TGTGCCACATCGAAGGGACAGGGGCGAACCGGGGAGCTGTTTTTT.